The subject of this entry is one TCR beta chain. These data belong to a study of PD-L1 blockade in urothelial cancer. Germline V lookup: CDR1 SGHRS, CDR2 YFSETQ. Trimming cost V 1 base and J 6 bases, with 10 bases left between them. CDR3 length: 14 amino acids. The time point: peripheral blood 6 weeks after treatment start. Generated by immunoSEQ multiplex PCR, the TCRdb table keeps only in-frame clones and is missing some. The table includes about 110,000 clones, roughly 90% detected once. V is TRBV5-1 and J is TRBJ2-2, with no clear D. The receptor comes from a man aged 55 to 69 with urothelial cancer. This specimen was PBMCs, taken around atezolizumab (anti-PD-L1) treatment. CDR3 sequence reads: CASSLLQPPGELFF. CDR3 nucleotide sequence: TGCGCCAGCAGCTTGTTACAGCCTCCCGGGGAGCTGTTTTTT. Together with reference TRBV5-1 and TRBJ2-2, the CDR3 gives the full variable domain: KAGVTQTPRYLIKTRGQQVTLSCSPISGHRSVSWYQQTPGQGLQFLFEYFSETQRNKGNFPGRFSGRQFSNSRSEMNVSTLELGDSALYLCASSLLQPPGELFFGEGSRLTVL.